These 8 T cell receptor beta chains were sequenced from one sample in a study of T cells in Graves' hyperthyroidism and ophthalmopathy (dated by TCRdb to between 2017 and 2020). The library was generated by multiplex PCR. Sequencing relied on an Illumina HiSeq 2000. TCR beta CDR3 regions were amplified from RNA transcripts. The TCR CDR3 was subjected to a first round of RT-PCR using the HTBI primer set and the Qiagen OneStep RT-PCR kit. TCRdb's own reprocessing of the public reads used fastp at Q25 and MiXCR and kept productive beta chains. Merged by CDR3 protein, the rows form single entries marked with the most common genes and DNA. The sample yields roughly 300,000 distinct CDR3 sequences; roughly 21% were counted once. 50% of the sample is taken by the ten largest. The sequenced material came from blood. These receptors were obtained from a woman between 50 and 59 years old with Graves' hyperthyroidism.

This clonotype showed up just a few times. The CDR3 DNA is TGTGCCAGCAGTTTAAGGGGGACAGTCAATCAGCCCCAGCATTTT. Its translation is CASSLRGTVNQPQHF. The chain links TRBV27 to TRBJ1-5; 7 positions agree with TRBD1. The CDR3 runs to 15 residues. The V gene's germline CDR1 is MNHEY and CDR2 SMNVEV (reference sequence). The J segment lost 3 bases and the V segment lost 2 bases, leaving 4 bases of the junction unmatched.

This clonotype was detected only a few times. The V call is TRBV20-1, the J call TRBJ2-2; no clear D gene. Germline V CDR1 and CDR2: DFQATT, SNEGSKA (reference sequence). The CDR3 sequence is 13 residues long. With 2 bases removed from V and 7 bases from J, the gap between germline ends came to 11 bases. The CDR3 nucleotides are TGCAGTGCTAGATCGACGGCTGACGGGGAGCTGTTTTTT. It codes for CSARSTADGELFF.

The chain joins TRBV6-2 or TRBV6-3 to TRBJ1-6; D is undetermined. Germline CDR1 MNHEY, CDR2 SVGEGT. The CDR3 is 13 residues long. V lost 2 bases to trimming and J lost 5 bases, with 4 bases between them. The CDR3 sequence is CASSYGDNSPLHF. The CDR3 nucleotides read TGTGCCAGCAGTTACGGGGATAATTCACCCCTCCACTTT.

This clonotype was observed a few times. This chain connects TRBV4-2 to TRBJ2-1, with 9 bases that match TRBD1. The CDR3 sequence is 16 residues long. V shed 0 bases, J shed 7 bases, and the junction held 7 bases outside the gene matches. Germline loops: CDR1 LGHNA, CDR2 YNFKEQ. The CDR3 spells CASSQDDGQGWNEQFF. The CDR3 DNA follows: TGTGCCAGCAGCCAAGATGACGGACAGGGGTGGAATGAGCAGTTCTTC.

V is TRBV27 and J is TRBJ1-1; unclear D gene. V was shortened by 4 bases and J by 7 bases, with 13 bases between the two germline ends. The CDR3 is 13 residues long. Germline V gives CDR1 MNHEY, CDR2 SMNVEV (reference sequence). Here the CDR3 reads CASSSPASREAFF. CDR3 nucleotide sequence: TGTGCCAGCAGTTCCCCCGCCTCCCGTGAAGCTTTCTTT.

To note about this clonotype: A read error is possible here, since a much larger clone lies one base away. V gene TRBV15 combines with J gene TRBJ1-1; D is ambiguous. Trimming stripped 0 bases from V and 1 base from J, with 9 bases between. The CDR3 covers 15 residues. Germline assignment: CDR1 LNHNV and CDR2 YYDKDF (reference sequence). CDR3 sequence (DNA): TGTGCCACCAGCAGAGATATGGACGGGAACACTGAAGCTTTCTTT. Translated: CATSRDMDGNTEAFF.

This clonotype appeared many times. CDR3 DNA sequence: TGTGCCAGCATCCGGGACAGGGGATACCAAGAGACCCAGTACTTC. Translated, it gives CASIRDRGYQETQYF. The chain links TRBV2 to TRBJ2-5, with 10 bases matching TRBD1. V was pared by 7 bases and J by 0 bases, with 5 bases of the junction left unmatched. This CDR3 is 15 amino acids long. Germline V gene lookup returns CDR1 SNHLY and CDR2 FYNNEI. The full variable domain, in which reference TRBV2 and TRBJ2-5 provide the parts outside the CDR3, is EPEVTQTPSHQVTQMGQEVILRCVPISNHLYFYWYRQILGQKVEFLVSFYNNEISEKSEIFDDQFSVERPDGSNFTLKIRSTKLEDSAMYFCASIRDRGYQETQYFGPGTRLLVL.

The sample holds many counts of this clonotype. The chain carries TRBV7-9 and TRBJ2-7; tentatively, D is TRBD1 (5 bases). The CDR3 runs to 14 residues. V lost 5 bases, J lost 5 bases, and 16 bases lay in between. The V gene's germline CDR1 is SEHNR and CDR2 FQNEAQ (reference sequence). The CDR3 DNA reads as TGTGCCAGCAGCCGAGAAATGACAGCGAACGAGCAGTACTTC. This codes for CASSREMTANEQYF.